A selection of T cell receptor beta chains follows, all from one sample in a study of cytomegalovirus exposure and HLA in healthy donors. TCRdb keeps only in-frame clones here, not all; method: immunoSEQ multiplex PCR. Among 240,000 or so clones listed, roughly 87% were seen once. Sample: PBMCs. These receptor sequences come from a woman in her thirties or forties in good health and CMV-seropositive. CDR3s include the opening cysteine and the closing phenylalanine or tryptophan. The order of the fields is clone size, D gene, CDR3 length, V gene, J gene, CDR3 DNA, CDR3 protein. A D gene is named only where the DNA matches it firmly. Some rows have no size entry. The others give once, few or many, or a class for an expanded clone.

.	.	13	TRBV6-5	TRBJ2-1	TGTGCCAGCAGTTACTCGAATACAATGAAGCAGTTCTTC	CASSYSNTMKQFF
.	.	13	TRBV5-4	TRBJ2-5	TGTGCCAGCAGCTTGCACAATCAAGAGACCCAGTACTTC	CASSLHNQETQYF
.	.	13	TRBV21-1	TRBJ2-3	TGTGCCGCCAAACTCCCTGGTACAGATACGCAGTATTTT	CAAKLPGTDTQYF
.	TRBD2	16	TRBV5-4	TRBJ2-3	TGTGCCAGCAGCCGTGGACTAGCGGGAGCGGAAGATACGCAGTATTTT	CASSRGLAGAEDTQYF
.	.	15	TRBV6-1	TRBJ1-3	TGTGCCAGCACTCCCTGGGAGAGCTCTGGAAACACCATATATTTT	CASTPWESSGNTIYF
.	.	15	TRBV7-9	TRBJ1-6	TGTGCCAGCAGCGCGCTACAGGGTCCCAATTCACCCCTCCACTTT	CASSALQGPNSPLHF
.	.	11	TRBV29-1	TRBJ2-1	TGCAGCGTTGACTCCCTCAATGAGCAGTTCTTC	CSVDSLNEQFF
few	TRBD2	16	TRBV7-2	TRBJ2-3	TGTGCCAGCAGCATTGTAGCGGGGGCGAACACAGATACGCAGTATTTT	CASSIVAGANTDTQYF
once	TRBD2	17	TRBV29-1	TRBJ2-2	TGCAGTGTTGAAGTAGGTGGCGGGAGGGCCATTAACGGGGAGCTGTTTTTT	CSVEVGGGRAINGELFF
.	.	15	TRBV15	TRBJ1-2	TGTGCCACCAGCAGAGGTCAGGCAGGGAACTATGGCTACACCTTC	CATSRGQAGNYGYTF
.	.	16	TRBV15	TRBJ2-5	TGTGCCACCAGCAGACTAGGGGTCAGACTGCAAGAGACCCAGTACTTC	CATSRLGVRLQETQYF
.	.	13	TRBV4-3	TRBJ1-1	TGCGCCAGCAGCCCCGCCAGGCACACTGAAGCTTTCTTT	CASSPARHTEAFF
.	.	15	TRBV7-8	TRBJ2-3	TGTGCCAGCAGGCCTACCTGGGCGAGCACAGATACGCAGTATTTT	CASRPTWASTDTQYF
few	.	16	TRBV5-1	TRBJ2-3	TGCGCCAGCAGCTTGGTCGGGGGACAGAGCACAGATACGCAGTATTTT	CASSLVGGQSTDTQYF
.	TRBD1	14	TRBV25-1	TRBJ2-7	TGTGCCAGCAGTGAGACAGGGGGCGTTTACGAGCAGTACTTC	CASSETGGVYEQYF
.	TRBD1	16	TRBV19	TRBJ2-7	TGTGCCAGTAGACCCTCGGGACAGGCCGCCTCCTACGAGCAGTACTTC	CASRPSGQAASYEQYF
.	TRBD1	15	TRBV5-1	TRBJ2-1	TGCGCCAGCAGCTTTAGGGGACAGGCCCTCAATGAGCAGTTCTTC	CASSFRGQALNEQFF
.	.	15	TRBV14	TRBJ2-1	TGTGCCAGCAGCTCTAGGGGTAGCTCCTACAATGAGCAGTTCTTC	CASSSRGSSYNEQFF
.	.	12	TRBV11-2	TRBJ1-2	TGTGCCAGCAGCTTAGATCGTAGTGGCTACACCTTC	CASSLDRSGYTF
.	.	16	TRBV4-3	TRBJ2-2	TGCGCCAGCAGCCAAGATAGCCCTGGCAACACCGGGGAGCTGTTTTTT	CASSQDSPGNTGELFF
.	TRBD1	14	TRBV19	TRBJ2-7	TGTGCCAGCGGTCACAGGGGGCCATCCTACGAGCAGTACTTC	CASGHRGPSYEQYF
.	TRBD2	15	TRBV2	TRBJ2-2	TGTGCCAGCAGTCTAGCGGGAGGATACACCGGGGAGCTGTTTTTT	CASSLAGGYTGELFF
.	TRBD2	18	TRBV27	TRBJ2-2	TGTGCCAGCAGTTTTGGTCTTAGCGGGGGGTCGAACACCGGGGAGCTGTTTTTT	CASSFGLSGGSNTGELFF
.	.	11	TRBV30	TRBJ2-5	TGTGCCGGAGGACCTAAAGAGACCCAGTACTTC	CAGGPKETQYF
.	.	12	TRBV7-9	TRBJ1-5	TGTGCCAGCAGCGACAGTTATCAGCCCCAGCATTTT	CASSDSYQPQHF
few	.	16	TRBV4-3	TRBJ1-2	TGCGCCAGCAGCCAAGCCTCCGGGGGGTTCTACTATGGCTACACCTTC	CASSQASGGFYYGYTF
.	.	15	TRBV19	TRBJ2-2	TGTGCCAGTAGTATTGGGGCAGGTAACACCGGGGAGCTGTTTTTT	CASSIGAGNTGELFF
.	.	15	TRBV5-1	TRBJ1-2	TGCGCCAGCAGCTTGGGGGGCGAGAAAACAGGTGGCTACACCTTC	CASSLGGEKTGGYTF
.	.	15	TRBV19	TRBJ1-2	TGTGCCAGTAGTATAGAAGAAAGGCGGCACTATGGCTACACCTTC	CASSIEERRHYGYTF
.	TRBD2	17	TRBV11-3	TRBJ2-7	TGTGCCAGCAGCCAATTTGGGTCGGGACTAGCGGGGGACGAGCAGTACTTC	CASSQFGSGLAGDEQYF
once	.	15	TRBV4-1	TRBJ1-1	TGCGCCAGCAGCCAGGGGACTCCGGGGGACACTGAAGCTTTCTTT	CASSQGTPGDTEAFF
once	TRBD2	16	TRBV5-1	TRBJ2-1	TGCGCCAGCAGGTTCGCCGGGACTAGCGGGATCGATGAGCAGTTCTTC	CASRFAGTSGIDEQFF
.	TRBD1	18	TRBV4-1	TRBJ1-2	TGCGCCAGCAGCCAAGATCCGCTTGGTCCGGACAGGGGTTATGGCTACACCTTC	CASSQDPLGPDRGYGYTF
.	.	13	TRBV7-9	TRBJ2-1	TGTGCCAGCAGCGTGACTACAGTTCATGAGCAGTTCTTC	CASSVTTVHEQFF
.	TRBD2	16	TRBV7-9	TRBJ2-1	TGTGCCAGCAGCTTGAATAGCGGGGGGAGCTACAATGAGCAGTTCTTC	CASSLNSGGSYNEQFF
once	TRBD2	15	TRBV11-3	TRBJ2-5	TGTGCCAGCAGCGTACGGACTAGCAGCCAAGAGACCCAGTACTTC	CASSVRTSSQETQYF
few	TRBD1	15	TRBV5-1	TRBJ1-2	TGCGCCAGCAGCTTCTCGGGACAGGGGAACTATGGCTACACCTTC	CASSFSGQGNYGYTF
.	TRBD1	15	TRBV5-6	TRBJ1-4	TGTGCCAGCAGCTACAGGGGGACAACTAATGAAAAACTGTTTTTT	CASSYRGTTNEKLFF
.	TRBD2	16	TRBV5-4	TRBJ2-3	TGTGCCAGCAGCCTAGGACTAGCGGGGAGCACAGATACGCAGTATTTT	CASSLGLAGSTDTQYF
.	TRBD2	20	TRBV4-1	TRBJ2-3	TGCGCCAGCAGCCAAGAGTCTTTGCTAGCGGGAGACGGGGCCACAGATACGCAGTATTTT	CASSQESLLAGDGATDTQYF
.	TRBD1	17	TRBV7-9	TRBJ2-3	TGTGCCAGCAGCCCTCCGGGACAGGGGGCCCCTACAGATACGCAGTATTTT	CASSPPGQGAPTDTQYF
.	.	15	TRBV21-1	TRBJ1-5	TGTGCCAGCAGCATAGGAGGAGTTAGCAATCAGCCCCAGCATTTT	CASSIGGVSNQPQHF
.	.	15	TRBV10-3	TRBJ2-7	TGTGCCATCAGTGAGTCAGGGACAAGGGTTGACGAGCAGTACTTC	CAISESGTRVDEQYF
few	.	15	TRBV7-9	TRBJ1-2	TGTGCCAGCAGCCCCGGGAGAAGGGGAAACTATGGCTACACCTTC	CASSPGRRGNYGYTF
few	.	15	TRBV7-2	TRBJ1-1	TGTGCCAGCAGCCGCTTAGGGGGGGCGAGCACTGAAGCTTTCTTT	CASSRLGGASTEAFF
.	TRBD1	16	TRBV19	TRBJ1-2	TGTGCCAGTAGTGAGTCGACAGGGTGGGCTTCCTATGGCTACACCTTC	CASSESTGWASYGYTF
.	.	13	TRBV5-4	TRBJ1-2	TGTGCCAGCAGCTTGGACGGGGGGGGTGGCTACACCTTC	CASSLDGGGGYTF
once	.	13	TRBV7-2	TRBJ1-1	TGTGCCAGCAGCTGGGCAGAGCACACTGAAGCTTTCTTT	CASSWAEHTEAFF
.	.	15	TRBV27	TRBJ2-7	TGTGCCACTACCGGGCCGAGGAAGGGGTTCTACGAGCAGTACTTC	CATTGPRKGFYEQYF
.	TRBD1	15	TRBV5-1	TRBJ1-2	TGCGCCAGCAGCTTCCAGGGGGCAAATAACTATGGCTACACCTTC	CASSFQGANNYGYTF
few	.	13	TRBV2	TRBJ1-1	TGTGCCAGCAGTGCCGGGGGAAACACTGAAGCTTTCTTT	CASSAGGNTEAFF
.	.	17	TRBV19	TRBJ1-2	TGTGCCAGTAGTGCTGTCGGCAGGATTGAACCTAACTATGGCTACACCTTC	CASSAVGRIEPNYGYTF
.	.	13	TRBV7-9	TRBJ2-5	TGTTCCAGCAGCTTAGCCGGGATCGAGACCCAGTACTTC	CSSSLAGIETQYF